This paragraph covers one T cell receptor beta chain sequence. Antigen unknown. This specimen belongs to a study of blood T cells in healthy people across ages. The sample providers were healthy Caucasian people from Russia, aged about 6 to 100. The CDR3 has 12 residues. Germline assignment: CDR1 SEHNR and CDR2 FQNEAQ (reference sequence). Trimming took 9 bases from V and 3 from J, leaving 10 bases between them. Next came a second PCR, run for 7 to 11 cycles, which used a sample-barcoded 5' primer along with a J-beta primer mix. Each TCR beta cDNA got a 12-nucleotide random molecular identifier. Each sample provided no less than 2.5 million CDR3-containing paired-end reads. TCRdb passed the 5' RACE reads through MiXCR, listing each CDR3 protein once. The data hold 890,000 or so distinct CDR3 sequences, with roughly 60% observed a single time. Broader study findings: Researchers said unsorted PBMCs prevented a conclusive naive versus antigen-experienced comparison.

Sequencing was done on a sample of blood. This chain uses TRBV7-9 with TRBJ2-3, with D perhaps being TRBD1 or TRBD2 (5 bases each). The sequence came from a man under 40 in good health. Here the CDR3 DNA reads TGTGCCAGTGGGGGTCGGACAGATACGCAGTATTTT. This codes for CASGGRTDTQYF.